A selection of T cell receptor beta chains follows, all from one sample in a study of shared clonotypes between healthy human individuals. Generated by immunoSEQ multiplex PCR, the TCRdb table keeps only in-frame clones and is missing some. The table has some 2.4 million clones, over 85% seen once. Sequencing was performed on naive CD4+ T cells from PBMCs. These receptors all stem from a man younger than 35 in good health. Some clones in this sample may be carry-over from other donors' samples. Both conserved end residues are part of each CDR3.

j_gene | v_gene | CDR3aa
TRBJ1-3 | TRBV7-2 | CASRPGAQGNTIYF
TRBJ2-5 | TRBV5-1 | CASSLGQVQETQYF
TRBJ2-1 | TRBV5-1 | CASSLRLAGDPYNEQFF
TRBJ2-1 | TRBV18 | CASSPSVLAGVNEQFF
TRBJ2-7 | TRBV7-2 | CASSRDESYEQYF
TRBJ2-1 | TRBV5-1 | CASSSGQVRSNEQFF
TRBJ1-5 | TRBV5-1 | CASSLRGAKDQPQHF
TRBJ2-5 | TRBV7-2 | CASSLASGTQETQYF
TRBJ2-7 | TRBV10-3 | CAISGLAGTYEQYF
TRBJ2-1 | TRBV11-2 | CASSLSTPLPLNEQFF
TRBJ2-2 | TRBV30 | CAWSAEARTGELFF
TRBJ1-1 | TRBV7-2 | CTSSYRRALNTEAFF
TRBJ1-2 | TRBV18 | CASSPTRDGYTF
TRBJ2-1 | TRBV10-3 | CAISDREGRSYNEQFF
TRBJ2-7 | TRBV5-1 | CASSGASGDYEQYF
TRBJ2-4 | TRBV5-1 | CASSLTSTLAGSGNIQYF
TRBJ2-3 | TRBV11-2 | CASSSLLADTQYF
TRBJ2-1 | TRBV29-1 | CSAQPGETYNEQFF
TRBJ1-5 | TRBV6-5 | CASSYRGRGEPQHF
TRBJ1-3 | TRBV7-6 | CASSPVAGNTIYF
TRBJ2-3 | TRBV5-5 | CASSSSLAGAPDTQYF
TRBJ1-1 | TRBV30 | CAWNPTTGTTEAFF
TRBJ2-7 | TRBV7-2 | CASSSQGGTSGTYEQYF
TRBJ2-1 | TRBV6-5 | CASTRGTYNEQFF
TRBJ1-5 | TRBV28 | CASTQGHAGQPQHF
TRBJ1-1 | TRBV27 | CASSQNRGSHGNTEAFF
TRBJ2-5 | TRBV4-2 | CASSQEVSGSGTQYF
TRBJ1-5 | TRBV6-5 | CASSFTGDSLQPQHF
TRBJ2-2 | TRBV7-2 | CASSLGRITGELFF
TRBJ2-5 | TRBV4-2 | CASSRTRGFQETQYF
TRBJ1-2 | TRBV5-1 | CASRGWGAGSNYGYTF
TRBJ2-6 | TRBV7-2 | CASSPRFSGANVLTF